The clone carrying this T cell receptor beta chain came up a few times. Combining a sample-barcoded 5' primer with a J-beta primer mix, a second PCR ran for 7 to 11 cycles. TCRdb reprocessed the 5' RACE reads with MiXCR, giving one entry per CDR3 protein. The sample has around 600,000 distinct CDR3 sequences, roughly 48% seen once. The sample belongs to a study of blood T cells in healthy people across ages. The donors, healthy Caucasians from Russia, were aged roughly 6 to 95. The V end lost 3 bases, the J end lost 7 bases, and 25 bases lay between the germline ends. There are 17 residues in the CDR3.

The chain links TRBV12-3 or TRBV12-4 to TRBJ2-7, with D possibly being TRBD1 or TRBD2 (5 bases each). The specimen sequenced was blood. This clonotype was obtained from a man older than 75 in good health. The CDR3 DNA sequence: TGTGCCAGCAGTTTTGGGCCGACCGGGACCAGGCTAAGTGAGCAGTACTTC. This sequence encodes CASSFGPTGTRLSEQYF.